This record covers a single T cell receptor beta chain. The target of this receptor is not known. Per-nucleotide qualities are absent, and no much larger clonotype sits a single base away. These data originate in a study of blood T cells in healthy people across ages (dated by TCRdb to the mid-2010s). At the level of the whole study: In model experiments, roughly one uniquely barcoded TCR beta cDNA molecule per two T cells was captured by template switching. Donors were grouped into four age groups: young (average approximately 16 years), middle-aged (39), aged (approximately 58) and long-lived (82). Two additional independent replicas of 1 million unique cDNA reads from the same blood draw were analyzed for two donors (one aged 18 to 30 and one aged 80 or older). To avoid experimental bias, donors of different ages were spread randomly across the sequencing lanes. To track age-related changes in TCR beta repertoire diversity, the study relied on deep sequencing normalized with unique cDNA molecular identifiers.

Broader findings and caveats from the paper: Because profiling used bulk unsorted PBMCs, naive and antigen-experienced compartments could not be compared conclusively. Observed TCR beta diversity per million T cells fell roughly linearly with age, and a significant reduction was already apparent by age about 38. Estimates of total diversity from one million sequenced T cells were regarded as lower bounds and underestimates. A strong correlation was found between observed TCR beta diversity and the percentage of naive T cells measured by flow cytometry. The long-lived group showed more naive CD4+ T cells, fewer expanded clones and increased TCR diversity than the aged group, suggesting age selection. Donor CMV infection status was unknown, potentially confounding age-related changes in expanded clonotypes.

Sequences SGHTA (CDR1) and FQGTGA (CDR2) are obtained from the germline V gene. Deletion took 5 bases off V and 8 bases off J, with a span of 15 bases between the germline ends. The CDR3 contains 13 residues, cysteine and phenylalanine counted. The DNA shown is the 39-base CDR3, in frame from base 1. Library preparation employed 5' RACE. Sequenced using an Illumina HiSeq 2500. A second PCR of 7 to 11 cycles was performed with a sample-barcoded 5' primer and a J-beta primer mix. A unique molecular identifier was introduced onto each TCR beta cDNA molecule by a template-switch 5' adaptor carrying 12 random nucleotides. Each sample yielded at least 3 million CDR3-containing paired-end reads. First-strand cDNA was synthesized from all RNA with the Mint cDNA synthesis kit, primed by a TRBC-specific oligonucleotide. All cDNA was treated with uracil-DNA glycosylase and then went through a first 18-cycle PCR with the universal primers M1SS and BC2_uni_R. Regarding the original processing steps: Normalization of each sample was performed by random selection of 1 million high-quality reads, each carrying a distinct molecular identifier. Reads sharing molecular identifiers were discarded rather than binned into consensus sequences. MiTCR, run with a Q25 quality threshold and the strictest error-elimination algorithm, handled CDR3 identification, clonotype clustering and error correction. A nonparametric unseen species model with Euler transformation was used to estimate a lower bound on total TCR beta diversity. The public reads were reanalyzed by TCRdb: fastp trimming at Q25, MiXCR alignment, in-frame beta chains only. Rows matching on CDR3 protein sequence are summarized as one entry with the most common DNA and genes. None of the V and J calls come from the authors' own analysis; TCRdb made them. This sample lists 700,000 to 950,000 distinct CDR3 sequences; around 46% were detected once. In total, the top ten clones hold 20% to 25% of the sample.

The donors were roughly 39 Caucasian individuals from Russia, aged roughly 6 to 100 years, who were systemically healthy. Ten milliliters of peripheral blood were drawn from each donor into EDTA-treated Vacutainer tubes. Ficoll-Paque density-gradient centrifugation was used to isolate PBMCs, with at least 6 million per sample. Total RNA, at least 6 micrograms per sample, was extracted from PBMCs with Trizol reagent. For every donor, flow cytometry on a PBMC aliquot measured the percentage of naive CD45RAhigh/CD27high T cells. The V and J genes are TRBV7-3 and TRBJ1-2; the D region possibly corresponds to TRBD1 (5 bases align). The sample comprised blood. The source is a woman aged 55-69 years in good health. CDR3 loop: CASSPNSGQGYTF. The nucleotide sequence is TGTGCCAGCAGCCCCAACTCAGGGCAAGGCTACACCTTC.